Listed below are T cell receptor beta chains from one sample, sequenced in a study of response to subunit inactivated influenza vaccine. In TCRdb, the RT-PCR reads were re-called with MiXCR into one record per CDR3 protein. The sample has 800,000 or so distinct CDR3 sequences; over 20% are singletons. The sample was PBMCs from blood, taken roughly 5 days after vaccination. The receptors originated from a man aged 50 to 59 who received an inactivated influenza vaccine. Each CDR3 is given without its conserved first and last residue.

v_gene	j_gene	CDR3aa
TRBV4-3	TRBJ2-7	ASSQLGRSYEQY
TRBV11-3	TRBJ2-1	ASSEQVVGNEQF
TRBV3-1	TRBJ2-2	ASSPLTSANAGELF
TRBV5-1	TRBJ2-3	ASRLGADTQY
TRBV20-1	TRBJ2-7	SAKGQDLYEQY
TRBV9	TRBJ2-1	ASSVEQGFSQF
TRBV6-4	TRBJ2-3	ASSDGQASTDTQY
TRBV20-1	TRBJ1-3	SARVFGAGPSGNTIY
TRBV12-3/TRBV12-4	TRBJ2-3	ASSLTSASTDTQY
TRBV3-1	TRBJ1-2	ASSQAGYYGYT
TRBV19	TRBJ1-2	ASSMPGARGYGYT
TRBV27	TRBJ2-3	ASSVWSADTQY
TRBV12-3/TRBV12-4	TRBJ2-7	ASSSTSGPASYEQY
TRBV11-2	TRBJ2-3	ASSLLGASGTNTDTQY
TRBV3-1	TRBJ2-1	ASSEASAHFDEQF
TRBV20-1	TRBJ1-5	SARGPTGIQPQH
TRBV9	TRBJ2-1	ASSVALLEGEQF
TRBV9	TRBJ2-1	ASSVVAGEQF
TRBV7-2	TRBJ2-7	ASRLAGPYEQY
TRBV7-8	TRBJ2-1	ASSLRSGFDNEQF
TRBV20-1	TRBJ2-7	SAPGQGLYEQY
TRBV4-3	TRBJ2-7	ASSQQAPGSYEQY
TRBV18	TRBJ2-7	ASSPEVLVGEQY
TRBV2	TRBJ1-5	ASSGGTYSNQPQH
TRBV7-9	TRBJ2-1	ASSPRAGARYNEQF
TRBV27	TRBJ2-1	ASSFLGGDEQF
TRBV20-1	TRBJ2-7	SAVRDIPRREQY
TRBV20-1	TRBJ2-5	SARGLAGGEETQY
TRBV20-1	TRBJ1-2	SASGDRTNYGYT
TRBV5-1	TRBJ2-7	ASRLQWGNDEQY
TRBV18	TRBJ2-1	ASSPLGLAAISYNEQF
TRBV9	TRBJ1-2	ASSAGAGASYT
TRBV27	TRBJ2-2	ASSLIGHSTGELF
TRBV28	TRBJ1-1	ASRKGALNTEAF
TRBV20-1	TRBJ1-2	SAIGTGEGYT
TRBV25-1	TRBJ2-5	ASSVLTSGGEETQY
TRBV7-2	TRBJ2-7	ASSYSGAAYEQY
TRBV12-3/TRBV12-4	TRBJ2-5	ASRGQALSETQY
TRBV7-9	TRBJ1-1	ASRVTGDTEAF
TRBV5-1	TRBJ2-1	ASRQTFSSSYNEQF
TRBV24-1	TRBJ1-1	ATSDSGQGGTEAF
TRBV6-1	TRBJ2-1	ASSEVDSYNEQF
TRBV12-3/TRBV12-4	TRBJ2-1	ASTGTSGRAYNEQF
TRBV18	TRBJ2-5	ASSPRGGAGETQY
TRBV7-9	TRBJ2-1	ASSFPGLAYHNEQF
TRBV15	TRBJ2-1	ATSQEDREVDNEQF
TRBV29-1	TRBJ2-7	SVTAGSSSYEQY
TRBV30	TRBJ2-1	AWASQVANEQF